These 30 T cell receptor beta chains were sequenced from one sample in a study of cytomegalovirus exposure and HLA in healthy donors. The PCR contained 60 Vbeta and 13 Jbeta primers. TCRdb's copy holds only in-frame clones and misses some; the assay was immunoSEQ multiplex PCR. This table holds fewer than 120,000 clones, over 60% found once. Sequencing was carried out using PBMCs. The receptor source for this set is a woman aged 55-75 years in good health and CMV-seropositive.

The chain links TRBV5-6 to TRBJ2-3; D is possibly TRBD1 (6 bases). V was cut by 0 bases and J by 9 bases, with 17 bases left in between. Germline lookup yields CDR1 SGHDT and CDR2 YYEEEE. CDR3 size: 15 residues. Here the CDR3 DNA reads TGTGCCAGCAGCTTGGGGGGGCTAGCACAGTTGACGCAGTATTTT. Its protein is CASSLGGLAQLTQYF.

This chain connects TRBV21-1 to TRBJ1-2; TRBD1 is the table's D call, not checked against the DNA. TRBV21-1 is termed a pseudogene. CDR3 length: 13 residues. The CDR3 spells CASPPRQGRGYTF. Here the CDR3 DNA reads TGTGCCAGCCCTCCGAGACAGGGGAGGGGCTACACCTTC.

The V gene is TRBV27, the J gene TRBJ2-3; D is perhaps TRBD2 (5 bases). Trimming removed 5 bases from V and 0 bases from J, with 9 bases in between. CDR1 and CDR2 from the germline V gene are MNHEY and SMNVEV (reference sequence). The CDR3 loop spans 14 amino acids. CDR3 protein: CASSTRTSTDTQYF. CDR3 nucleotide sequence: TGTGCCAGCAGTACACGGACTAGCACAGATACGCAGTATTTT.

This chain connects TRBV6-5 to TRBJ2-5; 8 nucleotides agree with TRBD2. The assigned J gene may be wrong: the sequence end matches TRBJ2-7 better. Germline values: CDR1 MNHEY, CDR2 SVGAGI. The CDR3 totals 13 residues. CDR3 coding DNA: TGTGCCAGCAACCGAGCGGGAGCCTACGAGCAGTACTTC. This codes for CASNRAGAYEQYF.

This chain links TRBV7-6 with TRBJ1-1; no reliable D call. V lost 3 bases and J 2 bases, leaving 10 bases between the germline ends. The V gene's germline CDR1 is SGHVS and CDR2 FNYEAQ. CDR3 length equals 14 residues. The CDR3 region has the DNA TGTGCCAGCAGCTTGACTGGTAGCAACACTGAAGCTTTCTTT. The encoded protein is CASSLTGSNTEAFF.

This chain connects TRBV13 to TRBJ1-2; D gene uncertain. V lost 0 bases, J lost 4 bases, and 9 bases lay in between. Germline CDR1 PRHDT, CDR2 FYEKMQ (reference sequence). The CDR3 runs 14 residues. The CDR3 region has the DNA TGTGCCAGCAGCTTAGGGGCCCCATCCTATGGCTACACCTTC. This sequence encodes CASSLGAPSYGYTF. Looking up the rest from reference TRBV13 and TRBJ1-2 gives the full variable domain: AAGVIQSPRHLIKEKRETATLKCYPIPRHDTVYWYQQGPGQDPQFLISFYEKMQSDKGSIPDRFSAQQFSDYHSELNMSSLELGDSALYFCASSLGAPSYGYTFGSGTRLTVV.

For the CDR3, the DNA is TGTGCCAGCAGTTACTCTTACTACGAGCAGTACTTC. Its protein product is CASSYSYYEQYF. V gene TRBV6-6 combines with J gene TRBJ2-7; no reliable D call. Germline assignment: CDR1 MNHNY and CDR2 SVGAGI (reference sequence). The CDR3 runs 12 residues. V shed 0 bases and J shed 3 bases, with 3 bases lying between them.

V gene TRBV28 combines with J gene TRBJ2-5; 10 nucleotides line up with TRBD1. TRBJ2-7 explains the end of the DNA better; the J call may be wrong. This CDR3 spans 14 amino acids. Germline V gene data show CDR1 as MDHEN and CDR2 as SYDVKM. CDR3 sequence reads: CASSRTGGSYEQYF. CDR3 DNA: TGTGCCAGCAGTCGGACAGGGGGCTCCTACGAGCAGTACTTC.

This clone was detected a few times. The chain joins TRBV2 to TRBJ1-4, with 7 positions matching TRBD1. The germline V gene has CDR1 SNHLY and CDR2 FYNNEI. The CDR3 consists of 14 residues. J lost 6 bases, V lost 5 bases, and 6 bases had no gene match. The chain's CDR3 is CASSLGQSHEKLFF. The CDR3 nucleotides are TGTGCCAGCAGTTTGGGACAGTCTCATGAAAAACTGTTTTTT.

J is TRBJ2-3 and V is TRBV11-2; no reliable D call. The CDR3 is made up of 13 amino acids. Deletions cut 4 bases from V and 2 bases from J, with 7 bases between. From germline, CDR1 is SGHAT and CDR2 FQNNGV. CDR3 residues: CASSYYNTDTQYF. The CDR3 DNA sequence: TGTGCCAGCAGCTATTACAACACAGATACGCAGTATTTT.

V usage is TRBV4-2 and J usage is TRBJ2-5; TRBD2 matches at 9 bases. In germline, CDR1 is LGHNA, CDR2 YNFKEQ. The V and J ends lost 2 bases and 5 bases, in that order; junction bases with no gene match: 12. The CDR3 is made up of 17 amino acids. The CDR3 reads CASSQRPQREEGETQYF. The CDR3 nucleotides read TGTGCCAGCAGCCAAAGACCACAGCGGGAGGAGGGGGAGACCCAGTACTTC.

This clone was observed once. This chain uses TRBV7-8 with TRBJ2-7, with TRBD2 matching 8 bases. The CDR3 runs to 17 residues. Germline CDR1 and CDR2: SGHVS and FQNEAQ. After removal of 2 bases from V and 2 bases from J, the junction contained 11 bases not matched to a gene. In nucleotides, the CDR3 is TGTGCCAGCAGCTTAAAGCGGGAGACAATATCGCCCTACGAGCAGTACTTC. It specifies CASSLKRETISPYEQYF.

V usage is TRBV27 and J usage is TRBJ2-1, with 9 bases lining up with TRBD2. CDR1 is MNHEY, CDR2 SMNVEV, per germline (reference sequence). Trimming cost V 5 bases and J 13 bases; bases outside gene matches: 9. This CDR3 comprises 13 residues. The CDR3 reads CASSLRSGRTQFF. As DNA, the CDR3 is TGTGCCAGCAGTCTTCGGAGCGGGAGGACTCAGTTCTTC.

This sequence joins TRBV12-5 and TRBJ2-1; a weak D match, TRBD2 (5 bases). Trimming shortened V by 6 bases and J by 7 bases, and 10 bases separated the two germline ends. The CDR3 runs 12 residues. CDR1 is LGHNT, CDR2 FRNRAP, per germline. For the CDR3, the DNA is TGTGCTAGTGGACCGGGGTGGAATGAGCAGTTCTTC. Translated: CASGPGWNEQFF.

The V and J genes are TRBV10-1 and TRBJ1-1; D gene unclear. The germline V and J ends were trimmed by 4 bases and 4 bases, with 7 bases remaining between them. The germline CDR1 and CDR2 sequences are WNHNN and SYGVQD (reference sequence). The CDR3 is 12 amino acids. DNA of the CDR3: TGCGCCAGCAGTGGGGCGGGCACTGAAGCTTTCTTT. Protein product: CASSGAGTEAFF.

This clone was seen a few times. The chain has TRBV5-4 and TRBJ2-6; TRBD1 matches 7 bases. Germline CDR1 and CDR2: SGHNT and YYREEE (reference sequence). CDR3 length equals 16 residues. Losses at the gene ends were 2 bases for V and 3 bases for J; bases not matched to a gene: 5. The CDR3 sequence: CASSFRQGGGANVLTF. The CDR3 DNA follows: TGTGCCAGCAGCTTCCGACAGGGCGGTGGGGCCAACGTCCTGACTTTC.

The chain has TRBV2 and TRBJ2-1, with 7 bases matching TRBD2. Germline lookup yields CDR1 SNHLY and CDR2 FYNNEI. The V segment lost 5 bases and the J segment 3 bases; nucleotides outside the gene matches: 10. The CDR3 covers 16 residues. The CDR3 sequence is CASSPTSADFYNEQFF. The CDR3 DNA reads as TGTGCCAGCAGTCCCACTAGCGCTGATTTCTACAATGAGCAGTTCTTC.

This sequence joins TRBV30 and TRBJ2-3; TRBD2 agrees at 9 bases. Per germline, CDR1 GTSNPN and CDR2 SVGIG (reference sequence). Trimming removed 3 bases from V and 1 base from J; junction bases left unmatched: 8. The CDR3 length is 16 residues. CDR3 nucleotide sequence: TGTGCCTGGAGGGTCGGCGGGAGGGTCGGCACAGATACGCAGTATTTT. Encoded protein: CAWRVGGRVGTDTQYF.

The chain recombines TRBV11-2 with TRBJ2-4; D is undetermined. The CDR3 loop spans 14 amino acids. CDR1 is SGHAT, CDR2 FQNNGV, per germline. V shed 5 bases and J shed 0 bases, with 8 bases lying between them. CDR3 region: CASSSRLAKNIQYF. In DNA, the CDR3 is TGTGCCAGCAGCAGCCGGTTAGCCAAAAACATTCAGTACTTC.

The CDR3, as DNA: TGTGCCAGCTTGGAGCGTGGGAATGAGCAGTTCTTC. Protein product: CASLERGNEQFF. The chain uses TRBV28 and TRBJ2-1; D is unclear. The CDR3 runs 12 residues. Germline CDR1 and CDR2: MDHEN and SYDVKM. The ends were cut back, 8 bases at V and 7 bases at J, with 12 bases in the middle. The full variable domain, in which reference TRBV28 and TRBJ2-1 provide the parts outside the CDR3, is DVKVTQSSRYLVKRTGEKVFLECVQDMDHENMFWYRQDPGLGLRLIYFSYDVKMKEKGDIPEGYSVSREKKERFSLILESASTNQTSMYLCASLERGNEQFFGPGTRLTVL.

The chain carries TRBV5-6 and TRBJ2-1; 7 bases fit TRBD2. Germline CDR1 and CDR2: SGHDT and YYEEEE. J gave up 0 bases and V 5 bases, and 2 bases lay outside the gene matches. The CDR3 sequence is 14 residues long. The CDR3 DNA reads TGTGCCAGCAGGCGCGGGAGCTCCTACAATGAGCAGTTCTTC. Translated: CASRRGSSYNEQFF.

The chain couples TRBV10-2 to TRBJ2-7, with TRBD2 as a possible D gene (6 bases). The V end was cut by 6 bases, the J end by 5 bases, with 17 bases between. The CDR3 spans 14 residues. CDR1 is WSHSY and CDR2 is SAAADI in the germline V gene. The CDR3 reads CASRPGLYINEQYF. The CDR3 DNA sequence: TGCGCCAGCAGGCCTGGACTATATATCAACGAGCAGTACTTC.

The chain is built from TRBV6-6 and TRBJ2-7, with D perhaps matching TRBD1 (6 bases). With 2 bases removed from V and 4 bases from J, the gap between germline ends came to 9 bases. The CDR3 extends over 13 amino acids. The V gene's germline CDR1 is MNHNY and CDR2 SVGAGI (reference sequence). The CDR3 is CASSYDRQYEQYF. The CDR3 DNA follows: TGTGCCAGCAGTTACGACAGGCAATACGAGCAGTACTTC.

This clone appeared once. The chain employs TRBV4-1 and TRBJ1-1; 7 bases agree with TRBD1. The germline gives CDR1 MGHRA, CDR2 YSYEKL. V trimming: 4 bases; J trimming: 8 bases; junction bases outside the gene matches: 10. The CDR3 length is 14 residues. CDR3 bases: TGCGCCAGCAGCCCCCCCGGGGACAGCCGAGAAGCTTTCTTT. Residues: CASSPPGDSREAFF.

The rearrangement joins TRBV5-1 to TRBJ2-5; TRBD2 matches at 14 bases. The CDR3 is 16 residues long. The germline CDR1 and CDR2 sequences are SGHRS and YFSETQ. J gave up 3 bases and V 4 bases, and 5 bases lay outside the gene matches. As DNA, the CDR3 is TGCGCCAGCAGCGGAAGGGGACTAGCGGGAGAAGAGACCCAGTACTTC. Translating it yields CASSGRGLAGEETQYF.

The V gene is TRBV7-6, the J gene TRBJ2-2, with 10 bases matching TRBD2. The V gene end was trimmed by 2 bases and the J gene end by 5 bases; junction bases not matched to a gene: 5. The CDR3 is made up of 16 amino acids. The germline V gene encodes CDR1 SGHVS and CDR2 FNYEAQ. CDR3 nucleotide sequence: TGTGCCAGCAGCTTACAAAGCGGGAGGGCGACCGGGGAGCTGTTTTTT. It yields the protein CASSLQSGRATGELFF.

This clone has a single count. This chain uses TRBV18 with TRBJ1-3; D is possibly TRBD1 (6 bases). Germline loops: CDR1 KGHSH, CDR2 LQKENI. V dropped 3 bases and J dropped 4 bases, with 16 bases sitting between them. The CDR3 sequence is 16 residues long. CDR3 in amino acids: CASSPSGTQEGNTIYF. In nucleotides, the CDR3 is TGTGCCAGCTCACCTTCCGGGACACAAGAAGGAAACACCATATATTTT. The full variable domain, with the rest looked up from reference TRBV18 and TRBJ1-3, is NAGVMQNPRHLVRRRGQEARLRCSPMKGHSHVYWYRQLPEEGLKFMVYLQKENIIDESGMPKERFSAEFPKEGPSILRIQQVVRGDSAAYFCASSPSGTQEGNTIYFGEGSWLTVV.

This clone showed up just a few times. V is TRBV4-1 and J is TRBJ1-5, with a possible D match to TRBD1 (5 bases). Trimming took 4 bases from V and 5 from J, leaving 24 bases between them. The CDR3 contains 18 residues. Germline V gives CDR1 MGHRA, CDR2 YSYEKL. This chain's CDR3 is CASSPRGFGGRFYQPQHF. DNA of the CDR3: TGCGCCAGCAGCCCGCGTGGATTTGGGGGGAGGTTTTATCAGCCCCAGCATTTT.

V gene TRBV5-1 combines with J gene TRBJ2-7, with TRBD1 as a possible D gene (7 bases). Germline V gene data show CDR1 as SGHRS and CDR2 as YFSETQ. This CDR3 region has 14 residues. Trimming cost V 5 bases and J 2 bases, with 14 bases left between them. CDR3: CASRGGQATYEQYF. In nucleotides, the CDR3 is TGCGCCAGCAGGGGAGGACAGGCTACCTACGAGCAGTACTTC.

The V gene is TRBV5-1, the J gene TRBJ1-2; D remains unclear. The V end lost 4 bases, the J end lost 7 bases, and 8 bases lay between the germline ends. The CDR3 extends over 11 amino acids. From germline, CDR1 is SGHRS and CDR2 YFSETQ. The DNA of the CDR3 is TGCGCCAGCAGCGAGGGTTTTGGCTACACCTTC. This sequence encodes CASSEGFGYTF.